This TCR beta chain was found in a study of blood T cell repertoires in COVID-19. Study summary: PBMCs, B-cell-depleted T cells, or T cells were the source of the cDNA or gDNA that made up the material.

Seattle patients were enrolled during active infection and followed longitudinally. Produced via immunoSEQ multiplex PCR; TCRdb's table is partial and in-frame only. Of approximately 160,000 clones listed, roughly 85% are singletons. Trimming cost V 1 base and J 8 bases; bases outside gene matches: 7. Germline loops: CDR1 KGHSH, CDR2 LQKENI. This CDR3 has 14 amino acids. This receptor was taken from an older woman with COVID-19, enrolled during active disease. The rearrangement links TRBV18 to TRBJ1-2; TRBD1 aligns across 7 bases. Input material: peripheral blood. The DNA for the CDR3 is TGTGCCAGCTCACCACGACAGGGCGGCGAGGGCTACACCTTC. It translates to CASSPRQGGEGYTF.